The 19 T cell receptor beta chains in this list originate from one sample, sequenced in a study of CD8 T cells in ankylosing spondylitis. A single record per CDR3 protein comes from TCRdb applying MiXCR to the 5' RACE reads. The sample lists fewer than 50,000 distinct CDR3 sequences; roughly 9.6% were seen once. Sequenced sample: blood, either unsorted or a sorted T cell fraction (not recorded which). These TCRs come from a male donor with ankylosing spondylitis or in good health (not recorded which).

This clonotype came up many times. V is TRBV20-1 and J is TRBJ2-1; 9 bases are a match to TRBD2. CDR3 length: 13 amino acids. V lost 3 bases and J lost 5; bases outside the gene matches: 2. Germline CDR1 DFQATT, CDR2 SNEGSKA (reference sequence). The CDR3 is CSARVAGDNEQFF. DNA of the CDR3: TGCAGTGCTAGGGTAGCGGGGGACAATGAGCAGTTCTTC.

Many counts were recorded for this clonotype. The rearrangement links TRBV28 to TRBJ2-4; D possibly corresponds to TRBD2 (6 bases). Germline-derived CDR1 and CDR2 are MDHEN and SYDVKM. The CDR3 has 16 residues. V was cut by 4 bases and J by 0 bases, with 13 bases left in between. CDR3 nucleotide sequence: TGTGCCAGCAGTTCCTACGGCGGGACAGCCAAAAACATTCAGTACTTC. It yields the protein CASSSYGGTAKNIQYF.

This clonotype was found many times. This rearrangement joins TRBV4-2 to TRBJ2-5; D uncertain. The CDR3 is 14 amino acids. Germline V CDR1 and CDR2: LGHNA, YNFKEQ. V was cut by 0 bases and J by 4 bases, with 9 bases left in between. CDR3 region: CASSQEPLLETQYF. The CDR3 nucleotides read TGTGCCAGCAGCCAAGAGCCACTTTTAGAGACCCAGTACTTC.

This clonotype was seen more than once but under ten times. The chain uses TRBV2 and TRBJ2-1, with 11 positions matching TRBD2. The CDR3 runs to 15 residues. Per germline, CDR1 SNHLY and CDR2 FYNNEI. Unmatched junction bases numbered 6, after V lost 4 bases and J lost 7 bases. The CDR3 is CASSGSSGGLNEQFF. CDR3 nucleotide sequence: TGTGCCAGCAGTGGGTCTAGCGGGGGGTTGAATGAGCAGTTCTTC.

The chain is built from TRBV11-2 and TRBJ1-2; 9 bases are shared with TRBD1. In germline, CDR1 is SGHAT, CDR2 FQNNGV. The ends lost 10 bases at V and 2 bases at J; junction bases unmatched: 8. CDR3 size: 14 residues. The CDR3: CATTPDRGNYGYTF. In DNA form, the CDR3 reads TGTGCCACTACTCCGGACAGGGGAAACTATGGCTACACCTTC.

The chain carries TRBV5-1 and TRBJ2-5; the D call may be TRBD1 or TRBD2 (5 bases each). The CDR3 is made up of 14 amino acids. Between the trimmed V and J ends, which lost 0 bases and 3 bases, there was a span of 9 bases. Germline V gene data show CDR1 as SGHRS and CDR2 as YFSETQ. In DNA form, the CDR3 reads TGCGCCAGCAGCTTGGGGGGGACCAAAGAGACCCAGTACTTC. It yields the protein CASSLGGTKETQYF.

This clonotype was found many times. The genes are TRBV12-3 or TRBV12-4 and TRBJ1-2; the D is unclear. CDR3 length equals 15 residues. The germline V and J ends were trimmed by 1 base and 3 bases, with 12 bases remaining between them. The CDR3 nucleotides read TGTGCCAGCAGTTTAGGGGGTCGGCGCGACTATGGCTACACCTTC. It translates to CASSLGGRRDYGYTF.

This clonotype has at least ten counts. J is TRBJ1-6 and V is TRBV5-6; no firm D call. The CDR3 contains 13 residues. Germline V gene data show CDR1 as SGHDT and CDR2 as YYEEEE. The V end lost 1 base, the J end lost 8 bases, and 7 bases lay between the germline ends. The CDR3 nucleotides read TGTGCCAGCAGCTTGTATGTGGATTCACCCCTCCACTTT. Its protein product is CASSLYVDSPLHF.

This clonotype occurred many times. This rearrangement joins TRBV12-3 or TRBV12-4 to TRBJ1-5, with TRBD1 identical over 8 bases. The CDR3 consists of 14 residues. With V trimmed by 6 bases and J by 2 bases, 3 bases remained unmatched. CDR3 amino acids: CASRKTGGNQPQHF. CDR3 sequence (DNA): TGTGCCAGCAGAAAGACAGGGGGCAATCAGCCCCAGCATTTT.

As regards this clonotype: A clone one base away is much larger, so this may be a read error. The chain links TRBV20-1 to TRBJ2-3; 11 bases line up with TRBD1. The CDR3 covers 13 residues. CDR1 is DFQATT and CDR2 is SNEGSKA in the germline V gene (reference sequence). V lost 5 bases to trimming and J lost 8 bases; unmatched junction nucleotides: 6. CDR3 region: CSAHGQGAGTQYF. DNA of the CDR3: TGCAGTGCTCACGGACAGGGGGCAGGTACGCAGTATTTT.

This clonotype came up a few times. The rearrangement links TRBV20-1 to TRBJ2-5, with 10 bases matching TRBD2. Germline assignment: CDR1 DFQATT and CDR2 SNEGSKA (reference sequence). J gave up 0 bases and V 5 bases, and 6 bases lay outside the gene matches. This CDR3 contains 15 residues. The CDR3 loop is CSAPIAGGYQETQYF. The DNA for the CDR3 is TGCAGTGCTCCTATAGCGGGGGGCTACCAAGAGACCCAGTACTTC.

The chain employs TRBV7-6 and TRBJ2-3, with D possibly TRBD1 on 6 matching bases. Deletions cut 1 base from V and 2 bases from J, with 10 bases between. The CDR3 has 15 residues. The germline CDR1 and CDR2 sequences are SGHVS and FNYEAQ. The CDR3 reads CASSLGSGDTDTQYF. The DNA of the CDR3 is TGTGCCAGCAGCTTAGGTTCAGGGGACACAGATACGCAGTATTTT.

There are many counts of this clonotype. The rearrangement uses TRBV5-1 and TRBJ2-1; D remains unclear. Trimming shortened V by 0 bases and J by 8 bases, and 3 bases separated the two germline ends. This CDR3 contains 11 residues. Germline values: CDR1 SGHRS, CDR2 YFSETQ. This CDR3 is CASSLEYEQFF. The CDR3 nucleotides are TGCGCCAGCAGCTTGGAGTATGAGCAGTTCTTC.

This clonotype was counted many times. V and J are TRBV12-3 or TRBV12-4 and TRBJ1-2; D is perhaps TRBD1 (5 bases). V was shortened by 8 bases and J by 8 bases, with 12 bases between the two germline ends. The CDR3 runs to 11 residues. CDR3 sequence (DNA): TGTGCCAGCTCGGGGACCGGGGGCTACACCTTC. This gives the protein CASSGTGGYTF.

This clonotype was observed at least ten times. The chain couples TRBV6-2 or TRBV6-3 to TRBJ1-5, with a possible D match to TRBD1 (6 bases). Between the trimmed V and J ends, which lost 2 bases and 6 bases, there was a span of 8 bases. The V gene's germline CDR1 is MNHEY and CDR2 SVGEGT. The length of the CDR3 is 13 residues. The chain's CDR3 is CASSYRGGQPQHF. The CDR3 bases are TGTGCCAGCAGTTACCGAGGGGGTCAGCCCCAGCATTTT.

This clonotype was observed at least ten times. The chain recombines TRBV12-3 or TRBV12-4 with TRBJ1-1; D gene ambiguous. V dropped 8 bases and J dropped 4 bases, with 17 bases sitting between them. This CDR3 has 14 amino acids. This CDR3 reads CASGREGLGTEAFF. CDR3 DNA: TGTGCCAGCGGGCGGGAGGGCTTGGGCACTGAAGCTTTCTTT.

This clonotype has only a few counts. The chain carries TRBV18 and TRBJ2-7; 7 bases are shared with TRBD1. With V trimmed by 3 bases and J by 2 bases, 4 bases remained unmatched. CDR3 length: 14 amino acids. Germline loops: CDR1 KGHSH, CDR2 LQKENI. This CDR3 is CASSPTGDPYEQYF. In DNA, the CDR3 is TGTGCCAGCTCACCCACAGGGGACCCCTACGAGCAGTACTTC.

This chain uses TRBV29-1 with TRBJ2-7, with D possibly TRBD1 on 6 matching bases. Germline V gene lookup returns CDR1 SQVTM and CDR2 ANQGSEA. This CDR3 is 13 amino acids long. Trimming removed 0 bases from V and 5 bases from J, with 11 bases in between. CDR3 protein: CSVEDSPGDEQYF. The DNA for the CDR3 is TGCAGCGTTGAAGATTCCCCAGGGGACGAGCAGTACTTC.

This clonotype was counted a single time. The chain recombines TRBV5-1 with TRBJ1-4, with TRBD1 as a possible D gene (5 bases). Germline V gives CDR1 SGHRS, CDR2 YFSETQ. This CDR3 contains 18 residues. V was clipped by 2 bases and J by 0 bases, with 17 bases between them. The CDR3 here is CASSLPTGTEATNEKLFF. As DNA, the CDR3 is TGCGCCAGCAGCTTACCTACTGGGACGGAGGCAACTAATGAAAAACTGTTTTTT.